The 31 T cell receptor beta chains reported below all come from one sample, sequenced in a study of cytomegalovirus exposure and HLA in healthy donors. Both 60 Vbeta primers and 13 Jbeta primers went into the PCR. TCRdb keeps only in-frame clones here, not all; method: immunoSEQ multiplex PCR. The sample has 60,000 to 70,000 clones, about 79% seen once; the top ten hold roughly 8%. Sequencing was carried out using PBMCs. These receptors came from a man aged 55 to 70 in good health and CMV-seropositive.

This sequence joins TRBV2 and TRBJ2-6; the match to TRBD1 covers 9 bases. The germline CDR1 and CDR2 sequences are SNHLY and FYNNEI. This CDR3 has 16 amino acids. The V gene end was trimmed by 2 bases and the J gene end by 4 bases; junction bases not matched to a gene: 3. In DNA, the CDR3 is TGTGCCAGCAGTGAAACAGGGGGCACCGGGGCCAACGTCCTGACTTTC. Its protein product is CASSETGGTGANVLTF.

A note on this clone: This specimen includes other DNA sequences encoding the same CDR3. The chain recombines TRBV28 with TRBJ1-2, with D uncertain. Trimming left V 6 bases short and J 5 bases short, with 10 bases between. The germline V gene encodes CDR1 MDHEN and CDR2 SYDVKM. CDR3 length: 12 residues. Here the CDR3 DNA reads TGTGCCAGCAGCTTACGCGGGTATGGCTACACCTTC. This encodes CASSLRGYGYTF.

The CDR3 region has the DNA TGTGCCAGCAGTTACTTAGCGGGAGCACCCTACAATGAGCAGTTCTTC. Translating it yields CASSYLAGAPYNEQFF. This chain connects TRBV6-5 to TRBJ2-1; 9 nucleotides match TRBD2. Germline CDR1 and CDR2: MNHEY and SVGAGI. The CDR3 contains 16 residues. Trimming removed 1 base from V and 2 bases from J; junction bases left unmatched: 3.

This clone has a handful of counts. The rearrangement links TRBV19 to TRBJ2-5; 9 bases are a match to TRBD2. Germline CDR1 is LNHDA and CDR2 is SQIVND (reference sequence). V was clipped by 5 bases and J by 4 bases; unmatched bases: 8. This CDR3 comprises 15 residues. The CDR3 DNA reads as TGTGCCAGTAGTCCAAGACGGCGGGAGGGAGAGACCCAGTACTTC. It encodes CASSPRRREGETQYF. Based on the CDR3 plus reference TRBV19 and TRBJ2-5, the full variable domain is DGGITQSPKYLFRKEGQNVTLSCEQNLNHDAMYWYRQDPGQGLRLIYYSQIVNDFQKGDIAEGYSVSREKKESFPLTVTSAQKNPTAFYLCASSPRRREGETQYFGPGTRLLVL.

The chain couples TRBV5-8 to TRBJ1-1; D gene unclear. The CDR3 is made up of 13 amino acids. The germline V and J ends were trimmed by 0 bases and 1 base, with 4 bases remaining between them. Germline V gene lookup returns CDR1 SGHTS and CDR2 YDEGEE. CDR3 sequence: CASSLAQNTEAFF. CDR3 bases: TGTGCCAGCAGCTTGGCACAGAACACTGAAGCTTTCTTT.

The CDR3 is CASSLGTNPFTQYF. The CDR3 DNA follows: TGTGCCAGCAGCTTGGGGACAAACCCTTTCACGCAGTATTTT. The J gene is TRBJ2-3, the V gene TRBV5-4, with a weak D call TRBD1 (5 bases). Trimming removed 0 bases at V and 9 bases at J, with 14 bases between. Germline V gene sequence: CDR1 SGHNT, CDR2 YYREEE (reference sequence). There are 14 residues in the CDR3.

The count of this clone is one. The rearrangement joins TRBV2 to TRBJ1-4; D not resolved. CDR3 length equals 14 residues. The germline V gene has CDR1 SNHLY and CDR2 FYNNEI. V was clipped by 6 bases and J by 0 bases, with 8 bases between them. CDR3 in DNA: TGTGCCAGCAGACCGGGAGCAACTAATGAAAAACTGTTTTTT. Encoded protein: CASRPGATNEKLFF.

The chain couples TRBV5-6 to TRBJ2-5, with D maybe TRBD2 (6 bases). Trimming took 2 bases from V and 5 from J, leaving 16 bases between them. This CDR3 is 15 amino acids long. Per the germline V gene, CDR1 is SGHDT and CDR2 is YYEEEE. The CDR3, as DNA: TGTGCCAGCAGCTTCATCAGGTGGGGAGGCGAGACCCAGTACTTC. It codes for CASSFIRWGGETQYF. Together with reference TRBV5-6 and TRBJ2-5, the CDR3 gives the full variable domain: DAGVTQSPTHLIKTRGQQVTLRCSPKSGHDTVSWYQQALGQGPQFIFQYYEEEERQRGNFPDRFSGHQFPNYSSELNVNALLLGDSALYLCASSFIRWGGETQYFGPGTRLLVL.

This chain links TRBV5-1 with TRBJ2-1; no clear D. Germline V CDR1 and CDR2: SGHRS, YFSETQ. CDR3 length: 15 residues. The V end lost 4 bases, the J end lost 6 bases, and 17 bases lay between the germline ends. This CDR3 is CASSPPDRVGNEQFF. CDR3 nucleotide sequence: TGCGCCAGCAGCCCCCCCGACCGGGTAGGCAATGAGCAGTTCTTC.

The CDR3 bases are TGTGCCAGCAGCGAGAGTACATGGAGGAACACTGAAGCTTTCTTT. It encodes CASSESTWRNTEAFF. The J gene is TRBJ1-1, the V gene TRBV9; D remains ambiguous. CDR3 size: 15 residues. V gave up 3 bases and J gave up 1 base, with 13 bases separating them. Germline loops: CDR1 SGDLS, CDR2 YYNGEE.

The chain uses TRBV18 and TRBJ1-4; 11 nucleotides agree with TRBD1. From germline, CDR1 is KGHSH and CDR2 LQKENI. V was pared by 0 bases and J by 7 bases, with 4 bases of the junction left unmatched. The CDR3 contains 16 residues. CDR3 sequence reads: CASSPPGTGGGEKLFF. CDR3 DNA sequence: TGTGCCAGCTCACCACCCGGGACAGGGGGAGGTGAAAAACTGTTTTTT.

The chain employs TRBV5-1 and TRBJ2-7; 9 bases are a match to TRBD1. Losses at the gene ends were 0 bases for V and 2 bases for J; bases not matched to a gene: 9. CDR1 is SGHRS and CDR2 is YFSETQ in the germline V gene. The CDR3 extends over 17 amino acids. The CDR3 coding sequence is TGCGCCAGCAGCTTGGACAGGGGGCGAGGGGTTACCTACGAGCAGTACTTC. Residues: CASSLDRGRGVTYEQYF.

The rearrangement uses TRBV29-1 and TRBJ1-5, with a weak D call TRBD1 (6 bases). Trimming took off 4 bases at V and 4 bases at J, with 14 bases between the two ends. Germline CDR1 SQVTM, CDR2 ANQGSEA. This CDR3 is 14 amino acids long. The CDR3 sequence is CSVAQGSANQPQHF. CDR3 in DNA: TGCAGCGTTGCTCAGGGGAGCGCAAATCAGCCCCAGCATTTT.

This sequence joins TRBV7-2 and TRBJ2-1, with TRBD1 as a possible D gene (5 bases). Per germline, CDR1 SGHTA and CDR2 FQGNSA. Trimming took off 5 bases at V and 11 bases at J, with 16 bases between the two ends. CDR3 length: 13 amino acids. CDR3 protein: CASSQQVVVKQFF. CDR3 sequence (DNA): TGTGCCAGCAGCCAACAGGTGGTCGTAAAGCAGTTCTTC.

The chain is built from TRBV11-2 and TRBJ1-4; D not resolved. Germline V gene data show CDR1 as SGHAT and CDR2 as FQNNGV. The CDR3 length is 12 residues. Between the trimmed V and J ends, which lost 4 bases and 8 bases, there was a span of 8 bases. For the CDR3, the DNA is TGTGCCAGCAGCTACAATTGGGAAAAACTGTTTTTT. Translating it yields CASSYNWEKLFF.

This chain joins TRBV6-4 and TRBJ1-5; the D gene is possibly TRBD1 (6 bases). Germline values: CDR1 MRHNA, CDR2 SNTAGT. The germline V and J ends were trimmed by 11 bases and 3 bases, with 17 bases remaining between them. The length of the CDR3 is 14 residues. CDR3 DNA sequence: TGTGCCCGCGGACAGCTTATCCCCAATCAGCCCCAGCATTTT. It translates to CARGQLIPNQPQHF.

The chain is built from TRBV2 and TRBJ1-2, with 10 bases identical to TRBD1. The CDR3 extends over 13 amino acids. CDR1 and CDR2 from the germline V gene are SNHLY and FYNNEI. V shed 4 bases and J 7 bases; nucleotides not matched to a gene: 3. CDR3 sequence reads: CASSGQGASGYTF. Here the CDR3 DNA reads TGTGCCAGCAGTGGACAGGGGGCGTCTGGCTACACCTTC.

This clone was seen a single time. The V gene is TRBV6-5, the J gene TRBJ1-3, with D possibly TRBD1 on 6 matching bases. Trimming removed 7 bases at V and 2 bases at J, with 12 bases between. The CDR3 runs to 14 residues. CDR1 and CDR2 (germline): MNHEY, SVGAGI. CDR3 region: CASNNREAGNTIYF. The CDR3 DNA sequence: TGTGCCAGCAATAACAGGGAAGCTGGAAACACCATATATTTT.

The chain is built from TRBV9 and TRBJ1-4, with 9 bases identical to TRBD1. The trim removed 0 bases at V and 10 bases at J, leaving 7 bases unmatched. The germline V gene encodes CDR1 SGDLS and CDR2 YYNGEE. The CDR3 runs 15 residues. CDR3 DNA: TGTGCCAGCAGCGTAGAGGGACAGGGTAGCGGAAAACTGTTTTTT. This gives the protein CASSVEGQGSGKLFF. Full variable domain (missing parts from reference TRBV9 and TRBJ1-4): DSGVTQTPKHLITATGQRVTLRCSPRSGDLSVYWYQQSLDQGLQFLIQYYNGEERAKGNILERFSAQQFPDLHSELNLSSLELGDSALYFCASSVEGQGSGKLFFGSGTQLSVL.

This chain links TRBV5-4 with TRBJ1-1; TRBD1 matches 8 bases. The junction had 3 bases not matched to a gene; V was cut back by 0 bases and J by 5 bases. The germline V gene encodes CDR1 SGHNT and CDR2 YYREEE (reference sequence). The CDR3 runs 14 residues. Here the CDR3 DNA reads TGTGCCAGCAGCTTGGCAGGGGGCGAGACTGAAGCTTTCTTT. As protein: CASSLAGGETEAFF.

The chain joins TRBV5-4 to TRBJ1-2; 9 nucleotides line up with TRBD1. The junction had 7 bases not matched to a gene; V was cut back by 5 bases and J by 2 bases. The CDR3 runs 15 residues. The V gene's germline CDR1 is SGHNT and CDR2 YYREEE (reference sequence). The CDR3 sequence is CASSRTGEINYGYTF. Here the CDR3 DNA reads TGTGCCAGCAGTCGGACAGGGGAAATAAACTATGGCTACACCTTC.

Here the CDR3 DNA reads TGTGCCAGTAGTTTGGGGACAGGATCTTCCTACGAGCAGTACTTC. Translating it yields CASSLGTGSSYEQYF. J is TRBJ2-7 and V is TRBV19; 8 bases are a match to TRBD1. The ends lost 5 bases at V and 1 base at J; junction bases unmatched: 7. Germline V gene data show CDR1 as LNHDA and CDR2 as SQIVND (reference sequence). There are 15 residues in the CDR3.

The chain carries TRBV11-2 and TRBJ1-1; 8 bases agree with TRBD1. Germline V gives CDR1 SGHAT, CDR2 FQNNGV. The V and J ends lost 5 bases and 4 bases, in that order; junction bases with no gene match: 9. The CDR3 extends over 15 amino acids. As DNA, the CDR3 is TGTGCCAGCAGCCCACCCCAGGGGGCTGGCACTGAAGCTTTCTTT. It yields the protein CASSPPQGAGTEAFF.

The rearrangement uses TRBV4-1 and TRBJ1-2, with TRBD1 identical over 9 bases. CDR3 length: 16 amino acids. V shed 0 bases and J 14 bases; nucleotides not matched to a gene: 16. CDR1 MGHRA and CDR2 YSYEKL come from the germline V gene. As DNA, the CDR3 is TGCGCCAGCAGCCAAGAATGGACGGGACAGGGACAACCTTTGACCTTC. The encoded protein is CASSQEWTGQGQPLTF.

This chain connects TRBV6-6 to TRBJ2-7; 11 nucleotides align to TRBD1. Unmatched junction bases numbered 7, after V lost 6 bases and J lost 6 bases. CDR1 is MNHNY, CDR2 SVGAGI, per germline (reference sequence). The CDR3 is made up of 14 amino acids. In DNA, the CDR3 is TGTGCCAGCAGCCCCGGGACAGGGGGGTTCGAGCAGTACTTC. It specifies CASSPGTGGFEQYF.

The chain recombines TRBV10-3 with TRBJ2-3, with TRBD2 as a possible D gene (6 bases). The V gene's germline CDR1 is ENHRY and CDR2 SYGVKD. V shed 10 bases and J shed 1 base, with 12 bases lying between them. This CDR3 region has 13 residues. CDR3 nucleotides: TGTGCCACCACGCCTAGCGGCACAGATACGCAGTATTTT. This gives the protein CATTPSGTDTQYF.

This rearrangement joins TRBV11-3 to TRBJ1-1, with a possible D match to TRBD1 (5 bases). The CDR3 loop spans 13 amino acids. Deletions cut 4 bases from V and 2 bases from J, with 8 bases between. Germline V gives CDR1 SGHNT, CDR2 YENEEA. The CDR3 spells CASSSQGNTEAFF. In DNA form, the CDR3 reads TGTGCCAGCAGCTCCCAGGGCAACACTGAAGCTTTCTTT.

This clone was counted only a few times. CDR3: CASSPWGQAKGEAFF. In nucleotides, the CDR3 is TGTGCCAGCAGCCCATGGGGACAAGCGAAAGGAGAAGCTTTCTTT. V and J are TRBV11-3 and TRBJ1-1; possibly TRBD1 for D (6 bases). Deletions cut 5 bases from V and 8 bases from J, with 21 bases between. Germline V CDR1 and CDR2: SGHNT, YENEEA. The CDR3 is 15 amino acids.

The J gene is TRBJ1-2, the V gene TRBV29-1, with D possibly TRBD1 on 6 matching bases. Germline CDR1 SQVTM, CDR2 ANQGSEA. The ends were cut back, 3 bases at V and 8 bases at J, with 13 bases in the middle. The CDR3 has 12 residues. This CDR3 is CSVDSGEGGYTF. In DNA, the CDR3 is TGCAGCGTTGATTCAGGGGAAGGAGGCTACACCTTC.

The CDR3 here is CAISPGNQPQHF. CDR3 in DNA: TGTGCCATCAGTCCCGGCAATCAGCCCCAGCATTTT. V gene TRBV10-3 combines with J gene TRBJ1-5; D gene ambiguous. The germline V gene encodes CDR1 ENHRY and CDR2 SYGVKD. Trimming stripped 5 bases from V and 2 bases from J, with 4 bases between. The CDR3 runs 12 residues.

V gene TRBV7-6 combines with J gene TRBJ2-7; D unclear. CDR3 length equals 14 residues. V gave up 1 base and J gave up 0 bases, with 7 bases separating them. The germline CDR1 and CDR2 sequences are SGHVS and FNYEAQ. The CDR3 reads CASSLGRSSYEQYF. The CDR3 DNA is TGTGCCAGCAGCTTAGGGCGGAGCTCCTACGAGCAGTACTTC.